This TCR beta chain derives from a study of blood T cell repertoires in COVID-19. Data came from immunoSEQ multiplex PCR; TCRdb stores just in-frame clones and leaves some out. The table shows some 38,000 clones, with approximately 69% occurring only once. The clonotype comes from an older man with COVID-19, enrolled during active disease. Input material: peripheral blood.

The CDR3 nucleotides are TGTGCCAGCAGCGACCGGGACAGGGGGCTTGGGAACATTCAGTACTTC. Amino acid sequence: CASSDRDRGLGNIQYF. This sequence joins TRBV21-1 and TRBJ2-4; the table names TRBD1, a call not compared with the DNA. TRBV21-1 has pseudogene status. The CDR3 runs to 16 residues.